This is a list of T cell receptor beta chains from one sample in a study of shared clonotypes between healthy human individuals. Only in-frame clones appear in the TCRdb table, and some are missing; sequencing was by immunoSEQ multiplex PCR. The sample has 2 million to 2.5 million clones, approximately 96% seen once. The sample was naive CD4+ T cells sorted from blood. Source of these receptors: a young man in good health. The conserved cysteine and the conserved F or W are not part of the CDR3 here.

V gene | CDR3 protein
TRBV28 | ASDRGRNTEAF
TRBV6-1 | ASSDWGGMANEKLF
TRBV11-3 | ASSSDWGEQY
TRBV5-4 | ASSLSGQITGELF
TRBV11-2 | ASSREGNTQY
TRBV7-9 | ASSLDGLGENTEAF
TRBV30 | AWSKGPLSGEQY
TRBV7-3 | ASSSQEGTFTDTQY
TRBV6-1 | ASLGHFSNQPQH
TRBV21-1 | ASSGLDIQPQH
TRBV7-2 | ASSLTGGGQPQH
TRBV5-6 | ASSHRGVYEQY
TRBV19 | ASTPGADTQY
TRBV6-1 | ASSETGNQPQH
TRBV18 | ASSPRTSGSAETQY
TRBV4-3 | ASSDTTGGGFAGELF
TRBV2 | ASREDGKINQPQH
TRBV29-1 | SVALGGAGTEAF
TRBV6-1 | ASSDSGANVLT
TRBV20-1 | SARDPPF
TRBV7-9 | ASSLRKGRWQPQH
TRBV19 | ASSQGQATYGYT
TRBV25-1 | ASSDPTGGRGYT
TRBV10-3 | AISEEGAGNTEAF
TRBV2 | ASSGGSRETQY
TRBV5-1 | ASSLTGGPDSNQPQH
TRBV5-1 | ASSLNSVGQGRAQY
TRBV18 | ASSYWVAGEETQY
TRBV15 | ATSRGQGNEKLF
TRBV5-6 | ASSLQGKSNEKLF
TRBV18 | ASSPDRGDEQY
TRBV30 | AWSASGELF
TRBV14 | ASSQGGDLRTSGRFQETQY
TRBV7-2 | ASSLRTGGRMTYEQY
TRBV23-1 | ASSCRTGGTYEQY
TRBV4-1 | ASSQGQGSYT
TRBV19 | ASSLKQGIGNSPLH
TRBV10-3 | AISLAGPQETQY
TRBV4-2 | ASSQDGTEYEQY
TRBV18 | ASSPSPWDTAGRYEQY
TRBV10-3 | AISAEGTVAEAF
TRBV10-2 | ASRFSGGRFNEQF
TRBV5-1 | ASTPGRGGGRSNEKLF
TRBV10-3 | AISETDNEKLF
TRBV7-9 | ASSLDFTDTQY
TRBV29-1 | SVGPGAGQPQH
TRBV29-1 | SAGQGGGNTIY
TRBV6-1 | ASGEGSGNTIY
TRBV10-2 | ASSDLTGNTEAF
TRBV18 | ASSPFRDGQETQY
TRBV7-2 | ASSLDRLNTEAF
TRBV10-3 | AISEWGPTGELF
TRBV5-1 | ASSLAEVPNTGELF
TRBV2 | ASGLSREQY
TRBV9 | ASSVGGSQIQY
TRBV6-5 | ASSSGRSSGANVLT
TRBV10-2 | ASSATGDTGELF